Shown below are 25 T cell receptor beta chains from a single sample sequenced in a study of blood T cell repertoires in COVID-19. Here immunoSEQ multiplex PCR was the method, and the copy in TCRdb shows in-frame clones only, minus some. The sample comprises almost 350,000 clones, roughly 90% of which are singletons, and around 4% rests with the top ten. The sample comprised peripheral blood. These receptors were collected from a woman aged 60-75 years with COVID-19, enrolled during active disease.

The V call is TRBV14, the J call TRBJ2-1; tentatively, D is TRBD1 (6 bases). Trimming cost V 3 bases and J 0 bases, with 21 bases left between them. Germline-derived CDR1 and CDR2 are SGHDN and FVKESK. This CDR3 is 19 amino acids long. DNA of the CDR3: TGTGCCAGCAGCCACCCCGAGGGCAGGGGCTCAAGCTCCTACAATGAGCAGTTCTTC. Protein: CASSHPEGRGSSSYNEQFF.

The rearrangement joins TRBV27 to TRBJ1-2; TRBD1 matches 8 bases. The V segment lost 8 bases and the J segment 5 bases; nucleotides outside the gene matches: 10. The CDR3 consists of 14 residues. Germline assignment: CDR1 MNHEY and CDR2 SMNVEV (reference sequence). The CDR3 region has the DNA TGTGCCAGCCGTACACTAGGGACAGGATATGGCTACACCTTC. This sequence encodes CASRTLGTGYGYTF.

This clone was observed a single time. The V gene is TRBV9, the J gene TRBJ1-6; 8 nucleotides agree with TRBD1. The ends lost 4 bases at V and 5 bases at J; junction bases unmatched: 11. Per germline, CDR1 SGDLS and CDR2 YYNGEE. The CDR3 has 17 residues. The DNA for the CDR3 is TGTGCCAGCAGCCCCGGACAGGGTAGTAGAAATAATTCACCCCTCCACTTT. This codes for CASSPGQGSRNNSPLHF.

The chain couples TRBV9 to TRBJ1-1; D gene uncertain. Trimming stripped 5 bases from V and 5 bases from J, with 22 bases between. From germline, CDR1 is SGDLS and CDR2 YYNGEE. CDR3 length: 16 residues. CDR3 sequence: CASSPETDSSGTEAFF. The CDR3 DNA is TGTGCCAGCAGTCCCGAGACCGACTCATCGGGGACTGAAGCTTTCTTT. Drawing the rest from reference TRBV9 and TRBJ1-1, the complete variable domain is DSGVTQTPKHLITATGQRVTLRCSPRSGDLSVYWYQQSLDQGLQFLIQYYNGEERAKGNILERFSAQQFPDLHSELNLSSLELGDSALYFCASSPETDSSGTEAFFGQGTRLTVV.

The chain uses TRBV5-4 and TRBJ2-3, with a weak D call TRBD2 (6 bases). The V and J ends lost 0 bases and 7 bases respectively, with 9 bases between them. The CDR3 runs 13 residues. CDR1 SGHNT and CDR2 YYREEE come from the germline V gene (reference sequence). The CDR3 protein is CASSLVGLYTQYF. The DNA for the CDR3 is TGTGCCAGCAGCTTGGTGGGACTCTATACGCAGTATTTT.

V gene TRBV2 combines with J gene TRBJ2-3; TRBD2 matches 13 bases. This CDR3 comprises 14 residues. With V trimmed by 9 bases and J by 4 bases, 4 bases remained unmatched. Looked up from germline, CDR1 is SNHLY and CDR2 is FYNNEI. CDR3: CARGTSGAPDTQYF. CDR3 bases: TGTGCCAGGGGGACTAGCGGGGCTCCAGATACGCAGTATTTT.

This clone was observed a single time. The chain has TRBV2 and TRBJ1-2, with D tentatively TRBD1 (6 bases). Per germline, CDR1 SNHLY and CDR2 FYNNEI. Trimming removed 2 bases at V and 8 bases at J, with 18 bases between. The CDR3 is 15 amino acids. CDR3 sequence reads: CASSEFGTQGKGYTF. For the CDR3, the DNA is TGTGCCAGCAGTGAATTTGGGACACAAGGAAAAGGCTACACCTTC.

The chain combines TRBV3-1 (or the pseudogene TRBV3-2) with TRBJ2-2; D might be TRBD1 (5 bases). The germline CDR1 and CDR2 sequences are LGHDT and YNNKEL (reference sequence). The CDR3 totals 16 residues. The V end was cut by 1 base, the J end by 4 bases, with 13 bases between. The CDR3 region is CASSQVGRAITGELFF. CDR3 sequence (DNA): TGTGCCAGCAGCCAAGTCGGCAGGGCTATCACCGGGGAGCTGTTTTTT.

The rearrangement uses TRBV4-2 and TRBJ2-7; 11 nucleotides agree with TRBD1. Trimming at V came to 3 bases and at J to 3 bases, leaving 4 bases not matched to a gene. Germline CDR1 is LGHNA and CDR2 is YNFKEQ. The CDR3 extends over 15 amino acids. The CDR3 coding sequence is TGTGCCAGCAGCCACGAGGGACAGGGGGTCTACGAGCAGTACTTC. It yields the protein CASSHEGQGVYEQYF.

In the case of this clone: In the same sample, other DNA sequences code for this CDR3. The V and J genes are TRBV6-5 and TRBJ2-7; 10 bases agree with TRBD1. CDR1 MNHEY and CDR2 SVGAGI come from the germline V gene. The V and J ends lost 5 bases and 2 bases, in that order; junction bases with no gene match: 3. This CDR3 region has 14 residues. CDR3 sequence: CASSRTGGPYEQYF. The DNA of the CDR3 is TGTGCCAGCAGTAGGACAGGGGGGCCCTACGAGCAGTACTTC.

The CDR3 DNA follows: TGTGCCAGCAGCCGCGGGACAGGGGGCTTGGACACCGGGGAGCTGTTTTTT. It translates to CASSRGTGGLDTGELFF. The rearrangement links TRBV7-9 to TRBJ2-2, with 12 bases identical to TRBD1. Germline lookup yields CDR1 SEHNR and CDR2 FQNEAQ (reference sequence). With V trimmed by 5 bases and J by 3 bases, 7 bases remained unmatched. The CDR3 is made up of 17 amino acids. The full variable domain, in which reference TRBV7-9 and TRBJ2-2 provide the parts outside the CDR3, is DTGVSQNPRHKITKRGQNVTFRCDPISEHNRLYWYRQTLGQGPEFLTYFQNEAQLEKSRLLSDRFSAERPKGSFSTLEIQRTEQGDSAMYLCASSRGTGGLDTGELFFGEGSRLTVL.

This clone has just one count. The chain recombines TRBV6-6 with TRBJ2-2, with D unresolved. The CDR3 consists of 13 residues. V was pared by 3 bases and J by 4 bases, with 6 bases between. CDR1 is MNHNY and CDR2 is SVGAGI in the germline V gene (reference sequence). CDR3 nucleotide sequence: TGTGCCAGCAGTTATTTAGTCACCGGGGAGCTGTTTTTT. Its translation is CASSYLVTGELFF.

This chain joins TRBV5-1 and TRBJ2-5; D possibly corresponds to TRBD1 (7 bases). This CDR3 is built from 14 residues. V was clipped by 5 bases and J by 4 bases, with 15 bases between them. Germline V gives CDR1 SGHRS, CDR2 YFSETQ. The CDR3 DNA reads TGCGCCAGCAGAGGAGGGGGCGCGCTAGAGACCCAGTACTTC. Protein sequence: CASRGGGALETQYF. Together with reference TRBV5-1 and TRBJ2-5, the CDR3 gives the full variable domain: KAGVTQTPRYLIKTRGQQVTLSCSPISGHRSVSWYQQTPGQGLQFLFEYFSETQRNKGNFPGRFSGRQFSNSRSEMNVSTLELGDSALYLCASRGGGALETQYFGPGTRLLVL.

The V call is TRBV6-1, the J call TRBJ1-6; D ambiguous. This CDR3 region has 16 residues. Trimming took 1 base from V and 6 from J, leaving 13 bases between them. Looked up from germline, CDR1 is MNHNS and CDR2 is SASEGT. CDR3 DNA: TGTGCCAGCAGTGAAGTTTGGGCGCGATCTAATTCACCCCTCCACTTT. Translation gives CASSEVWARSNSPLHF.

The rearrangement links TRBV19 to TRBJ1-3; possible D gene TRBD1, 5 bases. This CDR3 has 14 residues. The germline CDR1 and CDR2 sequences are LNHDA and SQIVND (reference sequence). V was cut by 3 bases and J by 2 bases, with 8 bases left in between. CDR3 nucleotides: TGTGCCAGTAGTATGGCGGGGCCTGGAAACACCATATATTTT. Its protein is CASSMAGPGNTIYF.

This chain links TRBV7-3 with TRBJ2-1; TRBD2 aligns across 7 bases. The CDR3 covers 13 residues. Germline lookup yields CDR1 SGHTA and CDR2 FQGTGA. With 1 base clipped from V and 9 bases from J, the junction kept 3 bases outside the gene matches. CDR3 protein: CASSLMSSGEQFF. Here the CDR3 DNA reads TGTGCCAGCAGCTTAATGTCTAGCGGTGAGCAGTTCTTC.

The chain is built from TRBV7-9 and TRBJ2-5, with 11 bases identical to TRBD2. This CDR3 has 19 amino acids. The J segment lost 2 bases and the V segment lost 4 bases, leaving 15 bases of the junction unmatched. CDR1 and CDR2 (germline): SEHNR, FQNEAQ (reference sequence). This CDR3 is CASSSTAGPLAGGQETQYF. CDR3 sequence (DNA): TGTGCCAGCAGCTCGACCGCAGGCCCCTTAGCGGGGGGGCAAGAGACCCAGTACTTC.

This clone has just one count. The genes are TRBV5-1 and TRBJ1-2; D might be TRBD1 (6 bases). The V end lost 6 bases, the J end lost 7 bases, and 16 bases lay between the germline ends. Germline loops: CDR1 SGHRS, CDR2 YFSETQ. CDR3 size: 13 residues. CDR3 nucleotides: TGCGCCAGCAACCCAGGGGAGAGAGGTGGCTACACCTTC. Translation: CASNPGERGGYTF. The full variable domain, rest sourced from reference TRBV5-1 and TRBJ1-2, is KAGVTQTPRYLIKTRGQQVTLSCSPISGHRSVSWYQQTPGQGLQFLFEYFSETQRNKGNFPGRFSGRQFSNSRSEMNVSTLELGDSALYLCASNPGERGGYTFGSGTRLTVV.

The gene calls are TRBV6-5 and TRBJ1-4; the D is unclear. Deletions cut 2 bases from V and 11 bases from J, with 12 bases between. Germline CDR1 MNHEY, CDR2 SVGAGI. The CDR3 sequence is 13 residues long. Here the CDR3 reads CASSYEVGAKLFF. In DNA form, the CDR3 reads TGTGCCAGCAGTTACGAAGTCGGAGCCAAACTGTTTTTT.

This sequence joins TRBV28 and TRBJ1-4; 7 nucleotides line up with TRBD1. The CDR3 length is 15 residues. Per germline, CDR1 MDHEN and CDR2 SYDVKM. V trimming: 4 bases; J trimming: 8 bases; junction bases outside the gene matches: 10. The CDR3 DNA follows: TGTGCCAGCAGTTCCTCGACAGGGAGGAGAGAAAAACTGTTTTTT. Translating gives CASSSSTGRREKLFF.

The chain combines TRBV19 with TRBJ1-1; a possible D gene is TRBD1 (5 bases). CDR3 length: 15 residues. CDR1 and CDR2 from the germline V gene are LNHDA and SQIVND (reference sequence). V lost 7 bases and J lost 3, with 18 bases in between. The CDR3 sequence is CASTLGRGRDTEAFF. The CDR3, as DNA: TGTGCCAGTACCCTTGGGAGGGGTCGGGACACTGAAGCTTTCTTT.

V is TRBV4-1 and J is TRBJ2-5, with D perhaps TRBD2 (5 bases). The CDR3 is 13 residues long. Germline V CDR1 and CDR2: MGHRA, YSYEKL. The germline V and J ends were trimmed by 1 base and 3 bases, with 6 bases remaining between them. For the CDR3, the DNA is TGCGCCAGCAGCCAAGCCGGGGAAGAGACCCAGTACTTC. Its translation: CASSQAGEETQYF.

CDR3: CASSEAKNYGYTF. CDR3 bases: TGTGCCAGCAGTGAGGCCAAAAACTATGGCTACACCTTC. V is TRBV6-1 and J is TRBJ1-2; no clear D gene. Trimming took 3 bases from V and 2 from J, leaving 7 bases between them. CDR3 length: 13 residues. Germline lookup yields CDR1 MNHNS and CDR2 SASEGT.

This clone was seen more than once but under ten times. In nucleotides, the CDR3 is TGTGCCAGCAAAATAGTCCTGAACACTGAAGCTTTCTTT. Protein: CASKIVLNTEAFF. The chain carries TRBV2 and TRBJ1-1; D is uncertain. The CDR3 loop spans 13 amino acids. The V and J ends lost 7 bases and 0 bases respectively, with 9 bases between them. The germline V gene encodes CDR1 SNHLY and CDR2 FYNNEI.

V gene TRBV9 combines with J gene TRBJ1-1, with D perhaps matching TRBD1 (6 bases). Trimming took off 4 bases at V and 5 bases at J, with 21 bases between the two ends. The CDR3 length is 16 residues. Germline CDR1 SGDLS, CDR2 YYNGEE. The CDR3 reads CASSPDRGQLGTEAFF. The CDR3 DNA follows: TGTGCCAGCAGCCCCGACAGAGGACAGTTGGGGACTGAAGCTTTCTTT.